This T cell receptor beta chain stems from a study of shared clonotypes between healthy human individuals. The naive CD8 population came from CD45RO-negative cells selected for CCR7, without terminally differentiated effector memory CD45RA+ cells. Clones were sequenced by immunoSEQ multiplex PCR, and TCRdb holds only the in-frame ones, with some missing. The table lists 1.5 million to 2.5 million clones, about 95% of them singletons, with more than 0.95% in the top ten. The study's findings and limits: Non-shared clonotypes were found to have lower generation probabilities than the clonotypes that were shared by all four of the sorted-subset donors.

The CDR3 has 16 residues. J lost 1 base, V lost 4 bases, and 5 bases had no gene match. Germline V gene data show CDR1 as MNHNS and CDR2 as SASEGT. A note on this clone: As yet, its antigen is unknown.

The clonotype comes from a young man in good health. The rearrangement joins TRBV6-1 to TRBJ2-3, with TRBD2 matching 10 bases. Sequenced: naive CD8+ T cells sorted from blood. The CDR3 coding sequence is TGTGCCAGCAGTGGGAGACTAGCGGGCCGCACAGATACGCAGTATTTT. Encoded protein: CASSGRLAGRTDTQYF.